This TCR beta chain was recorded in a study of blood T cell repertoires in COVID-19. In germline, CDR1 is KGHSH, CDR2 LQKENI. This CDR3 region has 14 residues. Losses at the gene ends were 5 bases for V and 0 bases for J; bases not matched to a gene: 2. Participants spanned ages about 18 to 95 years and resided in roughly 26 US areas. Authors' processing steps: Amplification of reference gene primers was used by the study to estimate nucleated cell counts. TCRdb's copy holds only in-frame clones and misses some; the assay was immunoSEQ multiplex PCR. The V and J calls and clone size come from that table; D and trimming were worked out from the DNA. The data show 200,000 to 250,000 clones, about 82% seen once. In regard to this clone: The same CDR3 is also encoded by other DNA sequences in this sample.

This receptor was identified in a woman in her fifties or sixties who had recovered from COVID-19. This rearrangement joins TRBV18 to TRBJ1-1, with 8 bases fitting TRBD1. Sample: PBMCs or T cells enriched from blood (not recorded which). CDR3 in DNA: TGTGCCAGCTCAGGACAGGGTCTGAACACTGAAGCTTTCTTT. This codes for CASSGQGLNTEAFF.